The entry below gives a single T cell receptor beta chain sequence along with its context. Antigen specificity is unknown. A much larger clone differs from this one at a single base, so this may be a read error. TCRdb re-analysed the 5' RACE reads in MiXCR, keeping a single row per CDR3 protein. The sample carries more than 150,000 distinct CDR3 sequences, over 10% recorded once. The CDR3 sequence is 15 residues long. Germline V gene sequence: CDR1 SGHTA, CDR2 FQGNSA. Trimming shortened V by 1 base and J by 0 bases, and 8 bases separated the two germline ends. The sample belongs to a study of CD8 T cells in ankylosing spondylitis. General study findings and limits: Earlier work had already found some motif variants in reactive arthritis synovial fluid and blood. One TCR beta motif, made up of seven to nine highly homologous variants, appeared characteristic of ankylosing spondylitis blood. From matched ankylosing spondylitis synovial fluid, disease-linked clones were reportedly recovered at significantly enriched levels.

The sequenced material came from blood, either unsorted or a sorted T cell fraction (not recorded which). The sequence derives from a female donor with ankylosing spondylitis or in good health (not recorded which). This chain uses TRBV7-2 with TRBJ2-3; the D is unclear. The CDR3 spells CASSLDQNSTDTQYF. CDR3 sequence (DNA): TGTGCCAGCAGCTTAGATCAGAATAGCACAGATACGCAGTATTTT.